The clone carrying this TCR beta chain was recorded once. Its antigen remains unidentified. Some clones are missing from TCRdb's copy, which holds only in-frame ones; the method was immunoSEQ multiplex PCR. The table has about 42,000 clones, 82% seen once. The sample comes from a study of OX40 agonist ivuxolimab in advanced cancers. Study-level background: The mean age was roughly 60 years, ranging from 23 to 79, with about four fifths of participants male.

V gave up 7 bases and J gave up 5 bases, with 21 bases separating them. CDR1 is MNHEY, CDR2 SMNVEV, per germline (reference sequence). The CDR3 contains 16 residues. Study-level points and caveats: Relatively little clonal expansion, among the lowest observed, appeared in partial responders at 0.1-3.0 mg/kg. Circulating CD4+ and CD8+ T cells showed clonal expansion by week 6 at 0.1 to 3.0 mg/kg. Some nonresponders additionally presented with little normalized T-cell clonal expansion.

This material consisted of CD4+ or CD8+ T cells sorted from blood, taken in a trial of the OX40 agonist ivuxolimab. The receptor was isolated from an adult with an advanced solid tumor such as melanoma, head and neck, liver or kidney cancer. The V and J genes are TRBV27 and TRBJ2-4, with D uncertain. The CDR3 DNA reads as TGTGCCAGCAAACCCCTCGGTGGGCTGGGTGAAAACATTCAGTACTTC. This sequence encodes CASKPLGGLGENIQYF.